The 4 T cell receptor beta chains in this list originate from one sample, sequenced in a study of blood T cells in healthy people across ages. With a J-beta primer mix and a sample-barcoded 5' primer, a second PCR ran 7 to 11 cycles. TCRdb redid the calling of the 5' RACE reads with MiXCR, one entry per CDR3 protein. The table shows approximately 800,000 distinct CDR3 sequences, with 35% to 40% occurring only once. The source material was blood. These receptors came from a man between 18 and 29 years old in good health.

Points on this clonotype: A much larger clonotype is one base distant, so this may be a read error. CDR3 protein: CAISEDTGGLKQYF. The CDR3 nucleotides read TGTGCCATCAGTGAGGATACAGGGGGCTTAAAGCAGTACTTC. The chain recombines TRBV10-3 with TRBJ2-5; TRBD1 matches at 9 bases. The V gene end was trimmed by 2 bases and the J gene end by 11 bases; junction bases not matched to a gene: 9. CDR3 length: 14 residues. From germline, CDR1 is ENHRY and CDR2 SYGVKD.

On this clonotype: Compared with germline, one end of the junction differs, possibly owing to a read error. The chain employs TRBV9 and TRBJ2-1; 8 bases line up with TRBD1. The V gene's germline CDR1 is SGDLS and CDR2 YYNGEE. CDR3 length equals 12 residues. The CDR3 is CASSEDRGEQIF. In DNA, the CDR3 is TGTGCCAGCAGCGAAGACAGGGGTGAGCAGATCTTC.

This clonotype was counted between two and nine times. The CDR3 DNA follows: TGTGCCAGCAGTTACGGGACAGGGGACTATGGCTACACCTTC. It is translated as CASSYGTGDYGYTF. This chain joins TRBV6-5 and TRBJ1-2, with 10 bases lining up with TRBD1. With V trimmed by 2 bases and J by 3 bases, 0 bases remained unmatched. Looked up from germline, CDR1 is MNHEY and CDR2 is SVGAGI. This CDR3 region has 14 residues.

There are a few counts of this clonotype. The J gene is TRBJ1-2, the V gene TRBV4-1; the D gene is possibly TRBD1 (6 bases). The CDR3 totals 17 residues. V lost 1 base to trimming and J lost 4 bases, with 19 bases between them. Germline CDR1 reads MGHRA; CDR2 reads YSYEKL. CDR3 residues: CASSQAPIRGASYGYTF. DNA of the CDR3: TGCGCCAGCAGCCAAGCCCCCATTCGGGGGGCGAGCTATGGCTACACCTTC.